The next 14 T cell receptor beta chains were all read from a single sample in a study of cytomegalovirus exposure and HLA in healthy donors. The PCR was carried out with 60 Vbeta primers and 13 Jbeta primers. TCRdb's table, derived via immunoSEQ multiplex PCR, lists solely in-frame clones and lacks some. This sample has 200,000 or so clones, with 82% found just once. Sequenced input: PBMCs. These receptors all stem from a boy younger than 10 in good health and CMV-seronegative.

Notes on this clone: The same CDR3 can be traced to other DNA sequences in this sample. The chain couples TRBV7-2 to TRBJ2-7, with D hard to call. The CDR3 sequence is 11 residues long. Germline CDR1 and CDR2: SGHTA and FQGNSA. Trimming cost V 6 bases and J 2 bases, with 5 bases left between them. The CDR3 bases are TGTGCCAGCAGTCTTACCTACGAGCAGTACTTC. Translating it yields CASSLTYEQYF.

V usage is TRBV15 and J usage is TRBJ2-7; 9 nucleotides agree with TRBD1. With 3 bases clipped from V and 6 bases from J, the junction kept 3 bases outside the gene matches. Germline-derived CDR1 and CDR2 are LNHNV and YYDKDF (reference sequence). There are 13 residues in the CDR3. CDR3 in DNA: TGTGCCACCAGCAGGGGGACAGGGATCGAGCAGTACTTC. This gives the protein CATSRGTGIEQYF.

The V and J genes are TRBV4-3 and TRBJ2-3, with 9 bases identical to TRBD2. The CDR3 spans 16 residues. Unmatched junction bases numbered 7, after V lost 1 base and J lost 5 bases. CDR1 is LGHNA, CDR2 YSLEER, per germline. DNA of the CDR3: TGCGCCAGCAGCCAAGGAGTTTCGCGGGGGGGAGATACGCAGTATTTT. It yields the protein CASSQGVSRGGDTQYF.

This clone appeared once. The chain is built from TRBV5-1 and TRBJ1-5; 7 bases map to TRBD1. Per germline, CDR1 SGHRS and CDR2 YFSETQ. The CDR3 spans 14 residues. V dropped 5 bases and J dropped 2; count of bases not matched to a gene: 4. The CDR3 is CASSVGTGNQPQHF. The CDR3 region has the DNA TGCGCCAGCAGTGTCGGGACAGGCAATCAGCCCCAGCATTTT.

The chain joins TRBV15 to TRBJ2-7; TRBD1 is a possible D gene (5 bases). The length of the CDR3 is 14 residues. Germline V gene data show CDR1 as LNHNV and CDR2 as YYDKDF (reference sequence). V lost 4 bases to trimming and J lost 4 bases, with 14 bases between them. The CDR3 region has the DNA TGTGCCACCAGCACAAGAACAGGAATATACGAGCAGTACTTC. Its translation is CATSTRTGIYEQYF. The whole variable domain, filled in from reference TRBV15 and TRBJ2-7, reads DAMVIQNPRYQVTQFGKPVTLSCSQTLNHNVMYWYQQKSSQAPKLLFHYYDKDFNNEADTPDNFQSRRPNTSFCFLDIRSPGLGDTAMYLCATSTRTGIYEQYFGPGTRLTVT.

This chain joins TRBV9 and TRBJ2-1; the match to TRBD1 covers 9 bases. The trim removed 3 bases at V and 7 bases at J, leaving 8 bases unmatched. Germline V lookup: CDR1 SGDLS, CDR2 YYNGEE. CDR3 length: 15 residues. Here the CDR3 reads CASSARGQGINEQFF. CDR3 sequence (DNA): TGTGCCAGCAGCGCCCGCGGACAGGGGATAAATGAGCAGTTCTTC.

The chain uses TRBV7-2 and TRBJ2-5; D remains unclear. The CDR3 runs 14 residues. V dropped 1 base and J dropped 3 bases, with 9 bases sitting between them. CDR1 is SGHTA and CDR2 is FQGNSA in the germline V gene. The CDR3 coding sequence is TGTGCCAGCAGCTTAGTTGTGACAAAAGAGACCCAGTACTTC. Protein product: CASSLVVTKETQYF.

The sample holds one count of this clone. This chain uses TRBV25-1 with TRBJ2-5, with D tentatively TRBD2 (7 bases). The V gene lost 2 bases and the J gene lost 4 bases, with 14 bases spanning the gap. The length of the CDR3 is 15 residues. Germline V gives CDR1 MGHDK, CDR2 SYGVNS. CDR3 sequence reads: CASSEREGRGETQYF. For the CDR3, the DNA is TGTGCCAGCAGTGAAAGGGAGGGCAGGGGAGAGACCCAGTACTTC.

The chain links TRBV2 to TRBJ1-1; possible D gene TRBD1, 5 bases. Germline CDR1 SNHLY, CDR2 FYNNEI. There are 14 residues in the CDR3. V was pared by 8 bases and J by 0 bases, with 13 bases between. CDR3 sequence (DNA): TGTGCCAGCTCTAAGGGGTTAATGAACACTGAAGCTTTCTTT. Protein: CASSKGLMNTEAFF.

The chain joins TRBV7-6 to TRBJ1-4; 8 bases map to TRBD1. CDR1 is SGHVS and CDR2 is FNYEAQ in the germline V gene. CDR3 length: 15 residues. After removal of 4 bases from V and 4 bases from J, the junction contained 5 bases not matched to a gene. The CDR3 is CASSSSDRDNEKLFF. The CDR3 DNA follows: TGTGCCAGCAGCTCCTCGGACAGGGATAATGAAAAACTGTTTTTT.

This chain joins TRBV7-2 and TRBJ2-5; 9 bases line up with TRBD1. The CDR3 runs to 14 residues. Germline V gene lookup returns CDR1 SGHTA and CDR2 FQGNSA. V was clipped by 5 bases and J by 5 bases; unmatched bases: 6. The CDR3 protein is CASSRTGGAETQYF. The CDR3 DNA follows: TGTGCCAGCAGCCGTACAGGGGGCGCCGAGACCCAGTACTTC.

The gene calls are TRBV27 and TRBJ1-2; D perhaps matches TRBD1 (5 bases). The CDR3 is 13 amino acids. Germline CDR1 and CDR2: MNHEY and SMNVEV (reference sequence). Trimming shortened V by 4 bases and J by 3 bases, and 9 bases separated the two germline ends. In nucleotides, the CDR3 is TGTGCCAGCAGTTCCGGGGGATACTATGGCTACACCTTC. Translated, it gives CASSSGGYYGYTF.

This chain joins TRBV12-5 and TRBJ2-1; no clear D. The CDR3 is made up of 17 amino acids. CDR1 LGHNT and CDR2 FRNRAP come from the germline V gene. V gave up 0 bases and J gave up 2 bases, with 14 bases separating them. The CDR3, as DNA: TGTGCTAGTGGTTTGGTACCCCAGGTTTCCCCCTACAATGAGCAGTTCTTC. The encoded protein is CASGLVPQVSPYNEQFF.

The V call is TRBV6-1, the J call TRBJ1-2; a possible D gene is TRBD1 (5 bases). V lost 1 base, J lost 0 bases, and 9 bases lay in between. This CDR3 is built from 15 residues. Germline V gene sequence: CDR1 MNHNS, CDR2 SASEGT. The CDR3 loop is CASSEGGASNYGYTF. CDR3 DNA: TGTGCCAGCAGTGAAGGTGGGGCTTCTAACTATGGCTACACCTTC.